This is a list of T cell receptor beta chains from one sample in a study of blood T cell repertoires in COVID-19. Measured with immunoSEQ multiplex PCR; TCRdb has only the in-frame clones, and not every one. The sample lists 150,000 to 200,000 clones; over 75% were seen once. Material for sequencing was peripheral blood. The receptors here all came from a man aged 55 to 70 with active or convalescent COVID-19. Each CDR3 is given with its conserved first and last residue. The D gene is left open where the match is weak. Not every row has a clone size; where given, it reads once, few, many or a size class.

15 | TRBJ1-2 | once | TRBV27 | . | TGTGCCAGCAGTTTATCGAGGACAGCACTCTATGGCTACACCTTC | CASSLSRTALYGYTF
14 | TRBJ2-3 | . | TRBV9 | . | TGTGCCAGCAGCGTAATGATAGGCACAGATACGCAGTATTTT | CASSVMIGTDTQYF
13 | TRBJ2-7 | . | TRBV10-1 | TRBD1 | TGCGCCGAAACCGGACAGGACAACCACGAGCAGTACTTC | CAETGQDNHEQYF
16 | TRBJ1-5 | . | TRBV24-1 | . | TGTGCCACCAGTGATCCGAGCGTCTCGGGGAATCAGCCCCAGCATTTT | CATSDPSVSGNQPQHF
12 | TRBJ2-5 | . | TRBV9 | TRBD1 | TGTGCCAGCGGGGGACAGGGGGAGACCCAGTACTTC | CASGGQGETQYF
13 | TRBJ2-7 | . | TRBV18 | . | TGTGCCAGCTCACGAAGTCGGGGAAACGAGCAGTACTTC | CASSRSRGNEQYF
15 | TRBJ1-6 | . | TRBV7-2 | TRBD1 | TGTGCCAGCAGCTTAGCCTTGGGGCCAGGGGGAACCCTCCACTTT | CASSLALGPGGTLHF
13 | TRBJ2-7 | . | TRBV29-1 | TRBD2 | TGCAGCGCCACTAGCGGGGCCGTCTACGAGCAGTACTTC | CSATSGAVYEQYF
14 | TRBJ2-3 | . | TRBV15 | TRBD1 | TGTGCCACCAGCAGGGGACAGCAGATAGATACGCAGTATTTT | CATSRGQQIDTQYF
13 | TRBJ1-2 | . | TRBV12-3/TRBV12-4 | . | TGTGCCAGCAGTTTGGGCGTGCAAGGTGGCTACACCTTC | CASSLGVQGGYTF
13 | TRBJ2-7 | . | TRBV5-5 | TRBD2 | TGTGCCAGCAGCCAACTAGCGAACTACGAGCAGTACTTC | CASSQLANYEQYF
17 | TRBJ1-4 | . | TRBV28 | . | TGTGCCAGCAGTTGGGGCGGCAGGGGAAGGACTAATGAAAAACTGTTTTTT | CASSWGGRGRTNEKLFF
16 | TRBJ2-7 | . | TRBV4-2 | . | TGTGCCAGCAGCCAAGGGAGGGACGTAGCCGCCTACGAGCAGTACTTC | CASSQGRDVAAYEQYF
15 | TRBJ1-1 | few | TRBV6-6 | . | TGTGCCAGCAGTTACGGTCCGGGCAGGGACACTGAAGCTTTCTTT | CASSYGPGRDTEAFF
13 | TRBJ1-2 | . | TRBV28 | . | TGTGCCAGCAGCCTCCCCCCGGTCCATGGCTACACCTTC | CASSLPPVHGYTF
14 | TRBJ1-2 | . | TRBV29-1 | TRBD1 | TGCAGCGTTGAAGACCAGGGGGCGGGCTATGGCTACACCTTC | CSVEDQGAGYGYTF
15 | TRBJ2-7 | . | TRBV28 | TRBD1 | TGTGCCAGCAGTTCGGAGTCCAGGGGGCCCGTCGAGCAGTACTTC | CASSSESRGPVEQYF
15 | TRBJ2-5 | . | TRBV2 | . | TGTGCCAGCAGACCCCTTGGGCCGAAAAGCGAGACCCAGTACTTC | CASRPLGPKSETQYF
15 | TRBJ1-5 | . | TRBV21-1 | . | TGTGCCAGCAACCAGGGGACAGGGCGAAATCAGCCCCAGCATTTT | CASNQGTGRNQPQHF
16 | TRBJ1-5 | . | TRBV23-1 | . | TGCGCCAGCAGTCAAGGAACAGTACTTAGCAATCAGCCCCAGCATTTT | CASSQGTVLSNQPQHF
18 | TRBJ2-3 | . | TRBV15 | TRBD2 | TGTGCCACCAGCAGAGGCGGTAGCGGGGGGGCCGGCACAGATACGCAGTATTTT | CATSRGGSGGAGTDTQYF
14 | TRBJ1-3 | once | TRBV11-2 | . | TGTGCCAGCAGTCCACAGGGCTCTGGAAACACCATATATTTT | CASSPQGSGNTIYF
14 | TRBJ2-5 | . | TRBV5-1 | TRBD2 | TGCGCCAGCAGTAGCGGGATTCCCCAAGAGACCCAGTACTTC | CASSSGIPQETQYF
15 | TRBJ1-5 | . | TRBV28 | . | TGTGCCAGCAGTTTTCGGGGTCTAGGCAATCAGCCCCAGCATTTT | CASSFRGLGNQPQHF
15 | TRBJ1-3 | . | TRBV18 | . | TGTGCCAGCTCTCCGTCCCAGGGTCCTGGAAACACCATATATTTT | CASSPSQGPGNTIYF
14 | TRBJ2-5 | . | TRBV6-6 | . | TGTGCCAGCAGTTACTCGTTGGCCCAAGAGACCCAGTACTTC | CASSYSLAQETQYF
15 | TRBJ2-1 | . | TRBV7-9 | TRBD2 | TGTGCCAGCAGCTCACTAGCGGGACCCTACAATGAGCAGTTCTTC | CASSSLAGPYNEQFF
15 | TRBJ1-2 | . | TRBV18 | TRBD1 | TGTGCCAGCTCACCAGGACAGGTTCTCTACTATGGCTACACCTTC | CASSPGQVLYYGYTF
19 | TRBJ2-1 | . | TRBV11-3 | TRBD2 | TGTGCCAGCAGCCCGCCCTCGCGGGAGGGCCTCGGTTATGGAAATGAGCAGTTCTTC | CASSPPSREGLGYGNEQFF